The following is a TCR beta chain sequence with its context. PCR employed 60 Vbeta and 13 Jbeta primers. In the authors' workflow: Approximately 87 million unique TCR beta chains, roughly 10 million shared, were counted in a later analysis. The method was immunoSEQ multiplex PCR; TCRdb's version includes in-frame clones alone and lacks a portion of them. V, J and clone size were drawn from that table, and D and trimming were deduced from the DNA. This table holds under 50,000 clones, 75% to 90% found once. This sample was included in a study of cytomegalovirus exposure and HLA in healthy donors. Background on the study: Unique TCRs numbering roughly 80 million, obtained from HLA-typed donors, made up an early data release.

The CDR3 runs to 15 residues. Germline V gene sequence: CDR1 SGHNT, CDR2 YYREEE (reference sequence). Trimming removed 4 bases from V and 4 bases from J; junction bases left unmatched: 7. This TCR was sampled from a middle-aged woman in good health and CMV-seropositive. Sequenced: PBMCs. V gene TRBV5-4 combines with J gene TRBJ2-3; TRBD2 aligns across 9 bases. The DNA of the CDR3 is TGTGCCAGCAGCCCCCCGAGCGGGGGGCCAGATACGCAGTATTTT. Amino acid sequence: CASSPPSGGPDTQYF. The entire variable domain, with the rest obtained from reference TRBV5-4 and TRBJ2-3, is as follows: ETGVTQSPTHLIKTRGQQVTLRCSSQSGHNTVSWYQQALGQGPQFIFQYYREEENGRGNFPPRFSGLQFPNYSSELNVNALELDDSALYLCASSPPSGGPDTQYFGPGTRLTVL.